The 15 T cell receptor beta chains below were found in one sample sequenced in a study of control samples from healthy donors and cancer patients. Profiled with immunoSEQ multiplex PCR; TCRdb holds only in-frame clones, not every one. The profile shows some 120,000 clones, around 89% of them singletons. The sequenced sample consisted of blood. The receptor source for this set is a man aged 50-59 years in good health.

This chain connects TRBV19 to TRBJ1-2; D not certain. V was cut by 3 bases and J by 2 bases, with 13 bases left in between. The CDR3 runs 15 residues. Germline assignment: CDR1 LNHDA and CDR2 SQIVND (reference sequence). The CDR3: CASSIGNSLNYGYTF. The CDR3, as DNA: TGTGCCAGTAGTATTGGAAACAGCCTAAACTATGGCTACACCTTC.

The chain has TRBV12-3 or TRBV12-4 and TRBJ1-2; a weak D match, TRBD1 (5 bases). The CDR3 is 12 amino acids. V lost 7 bases to trimming and J lost 8 bases, with 14 bases between them. The CDR3 loop reads CASILTEEGYTF. The CDR3 DNA follows: TGTGCCAGCATACTGACAGAGGAAGGCTACACCTTC.

This chain links TRBV5-1 with TRBJ2-5, with TRBD1 identical over 7 bases. The CDR3 has 17 amino acids. V dropped 4 bases and J dropped 5; count of bases not matched to a gene: 17. The V gene's germline CDR1 is SGHRS and CDR2 YFSETQ. The CDR3 coding sequence is TGCGCCAGCAGCCCGCGACAGGGAACCGGAATTAGGGAGACCCAGTACTTC. Translating it yields CASSPRQGTGIRETQYF.

The chain links TRBV4-2 to TRBJ1-5; D perhaps matches TRBD1 (5 bases). Trimming stripped 4 bases from V and 2 bases from J, with 9 bases between. The CDR3 loop spans 14 amino acids. Germline CDR1 LGHNA, CDR2 YNFKEQ. The CDR3 region has the DNA TGTGCCAGCAGCCTAGACAGTGGCAATCAGCCCCAGCATTTT. Protein sequence: CASSLDSGNQPQHF.

V is TRBV29-1 and J is TRBJ2-2; 12 positions agree with TRBD2. The V gene end was trimmed by 8 bases and the J gene end by 0 bases; junction bases not matched to a gene: 4. This CDR3 is 15 amino acids long. Per germline, CDR1 SQVTM and CDR2 ANQGSEA. The CDR3 DNA reads as TGCAGCACCCGACTAGCGGGGGCGAACACCGGGGAGCTGTTTTTT. It yields the protein CSTRLAGANTGELFF.

This clone was found once. This rearrangement joins TRBV6-5 to TRBJ2-1; the match to TRBD1 covers 9 bases. This CDR3 comprises 14 residues. V trimming: 6 bases; J trimming: 5 bases; junction bases outside the gene matches: 5. Germline CDR1 reads MNHEY; CDR2 reads SVGAGI. CDR3 residues: CASRDRGINNEQFF. CDR3 in DNA: TGTGCCAGCAGGGACAGGGGAATAAACAATGAGCAGTTCTTC.

The chain recombines TRBV4-1 with TRBJ2-7; 9 bases match TRBD2. The CDR3 sequence is 14 residues long. Unmatched junction bases numbered 3, after V lost 1 base and J lost 5 bases. Looked up from germline, CDR1 is MGHRA and CDR2 is YSYEKL. The CDR3 nucleotides read TGCGCCAGCAGCCAAGCCGCGGGGGGGGACGAGCAGTACTTC. This gives the protein CASSQAAGGDEQYF.

The gene calls are TRBV18 and TRBJ2-7, with D perhaps TRBD1 (6 bases). The CDR3 is 15 residues long. Germline CDR1 reads KGHSH; CDR2 reads LQKENI. Trimming pared 4 bases from V and 1 base from J, leaving 14 bases between. The CDR3 region is CASSLGQQTSYEQYF. CDR3 sequence (DNA): TGTGCCAGCTCACTGGGACAACAGACATCCTACGAGCAGTACTTC.

The chain joins TRBV2 to TRBJ2-7; D is undetermined. The ends were cut back, 8 bases at V and 2 bases at J, with 13 bases in the middle. CDR1 SNHLY and CDR2 FYNNEI come from the germline V gene. The CDR3 totals 13 residues. Here the CDR3 DNA reads TGTGCCAGCCTGCTGGCACTTACCTACGAGCAGTACTTC. It yields the protein CASLLALTYEQYF.

V gene TRBV3-1 (or the pseudogene TRBV3-2) combines with J gene TRBJ1-2; D possibly corresponds to TRBD1 (5 bases). V dropped 2 bases and J dropped 4 bases, with 14 bases sitting between them. The CDR3 spans 15 residues. CDR1 is LGHDT and CDR2 is YNNKEL in the germline V gene (reference sequence). The CDR3 protein is CASSQTLGRGYGYTF. For the CDR3, the DNA is TGTGCCAGCAGCCAAACCCTGGGGAGGGGCTATGGCTACACCTTC.

This sequence joins TRBV29-1 and TRBJ2-1; TRBD2 is a possible D gene (5 bases). The CDR3 has 14 amino acids. Germline lookup yields CDR1 SQVTM and CDR2 ANQGSEA. The V end was cut by 1 base, the J end by 4 bases, with 11 bases between. This CDR3 is CSVEGGIPYNEQFF. The CDR3 DNA sequence: TGCAGCGTTGAAGGAGGGATCCCTTACAATGAGCAGTTCTTC.

The rearrangement links TRBV3-1 (or the pseudogene TRBV3-2) to TRBJ2-5, with 13 bases matching TRBD2. Germline CDR1 reads LGHDT; CDR2 reads YNNKEL (reference sequence). Germline trimming cut 3 bases from V and 4 bases from J; bases unmatched to any gene: 14. The CDR3 spans 19 residues. The CDR3 coding sequence is TGTGCCAGCAGCCACGCCCGACTAGCGGGGGGTATGGGAGGAGAGACCCAGTACTTC. Translated, it gives CASSHARLAGGMGGETQYF.

The chain joins TRBV18 to TRBJ2-1, with TRBD2 matching 8 bases. The trim removed 1 base at V and 8 bases at J, leaving 7 bases unmatched. Germline values: CDR1 KGHSH, CDR2 LQKENI. This CDR3 has 15 amino acids. CDR3 nucleotides: TGTGCCAGCTCACCACGAGCGGGGGATCCCGATGAGCAGTTCTTC. It specifies CASSPRAGDPDEQFF.

The chain employs TRBV7-6 and TRBJ2-5; 7 bases are a match to TRBD1. The CDR3 length is 15 residues. Germline values: CDR1 SGHVS, CDR2 FNYEAQ. V dropped 4 bases and J dropped 0; count of bases not matched to a gene: 5. CDR3 coding DNA: TGTGCCAGCAGCTCCCAGGACAGGAACCAAGAGACCCAGTACTTC. This gives the protein CASSSQDRNQETQYF.

This chain links TRBV19 with TRBJ2-2, with a weak D call TRBD2 (5 bases). The germline CDR1 and CDR2 sequences are LNHDA and SQIVND (reference sequence). The V gene lost 3 bases and the J gene lost 0 bases, with 14 bases spanning the gap. CDR3 length equals 17 residues. Here the CDR3 DNA reads TGTGCCAGTAGTATGGGAGTCAGGCCCCCGAACACCGGGGAGCTGTTTTTT. It yields the protein CASSMGVRPPNTGELFF.